Included here is one T cell receptor beta chain sequence, with context. Its antigen is as yet unknown. Treatment reported: about 20 received Ad26.COV2.S at low or high dose, single or two shots; 5 received placebo; per-sample allocation not given. Specimens were obtained on day 63 following the first vaccine or placebo injection. The protocol was immunoSEQ multiplex PCR, while the TCRdb copy is restricted to in-frame clones and leaves out a portion. The repertoire consists of some 500,000 clones, with about 91% occurring once and the leading ten covering 2% to 3%. The data are from a study of Ad26.COV2.S vaccination and SARS-CoV-2 variants. General observations from the study: Post-vaccination spike-specific CD8+ and CD4+ T cell responses reportedly had substantial breadth. Researchers reported similar non-spike TCR breadth in vaccine and placebo recipients.

Per germline, CDR1 MNHEY and CDR2 SMNVEV (reference sequence). Between the trimmed V and J ends, which lost 3 bases and 5 bases, there was a span of 16 bases. CDR3 length: 15 amino acids. The V and J genes are TRBV27 and TRBJ1-2; D not certain. Source: peripheral blood, taken in a trial of Ad26.COV2.S vaccine versus placebo. The receptor's source is a person between 18 and 65 years old who received the Ad26.COV2.S COVID-19 vaccine or a placebo. DNA for the CDR3: TGTGCCAGCAGTTTTGATCGCCTAATCGAGTATGGCTACACCTTC. Translated: CASSFDRLIEYGYTF.